This TCR beta chain was recorded in a study of blood T cell repertoires in COVID-19 (TCRdb year 2020). Study-level background: Samples covering the acute and convalescent phases of COVID-19 were provided by collaborators in the United States, Italy and Spain. The material from the prospective study consisted of cDNA or gDNA derived from T cells, B-cell-depleted T cells, or PBMCs. Subjects who had been exposed to COVID-19, were actively infected with it, or had recovered from it provided the deeply sampled blood TCRbeta repertoires that made up the dataset. The repertoires were made available in a free public database intended to serve as a resource for research on the immune response to SARS-CoV-2. Samples were obtained from the ongoing ImmuneRACE study (first 160 participants) and from some 1,200 subjects provided by 6 global collaborators. The sample metadata nearly always contained a de-identified subject ID, COVID-19 status, age in years and sex. Where HLA class I and class II types were available, the types were taken from metadata supplied by the sample provider, not from assay-based typing. Overall study outcomes, separate from this receptor: The quantity of clinical and demographic metadata differed by source and by participant and was supplied without curation.

TCRbeta CDR3 regions were amplified from genomic DNA using the immunoSEQ Assay, a bias-controlled multiplex PCR. The paper's processing steps were these. Nucleated cell counts per sample were estimated from amplification of reference gene primers within the assay. Sequence reads were collapsed and filtered to measure the absolute abundance of every unique TCRbeta CDR3 rearrangement. For each sample, productive Simpson clonality was calculated as the square root of Simpson's diversity index over productive rearrangements. Held by TCRdb, this immuneACCESS table contains in-frame sequences only and omits some clones. Under half of the omission traces to an unresolved V gene where checked; the cause of the rest is unknown. V and J calls and clone size are as listed in that table; D and trimming were resolved from the DNA. The sample table contains fewer than 350,000 clones; only one count was recorded for around 88% of them. Approximately 5.7% of the sample rests with the top ten.

The CDR3 covers 18 residues, taking in both the cysteine and the phenylalanine. Here the CDR3 DNA is all that survives: 54 bases in frame from base 1. From V the trimming removes 4 bases and from J it removes 5 bases, while the gene matches leave 12 bases of the junction unaccounted for. CDR1 and CDR2, looked up from the germline V gene, are SGHRS and YFSETQ. In regard to this clone: It lacks a known antigen. No much larger clone exists at a distance of one base, and base qualities are not known.

In the prospective study, participants were about 18 to 100 years old, resided in about two dozen geographic areas of the United States, and were enrolled through a virtual design. To assign participants to cohorts, the prospective study relied on clinical history that participants themselves reported in a screening survey and a study questionnaire. ImmuneRACE Cohort 3 recovered participants were defined by two consecutive negative NP/OP PCR tests, healthcare professional clearance, or symptom resolution. Each participant in the prospective study had whole blood, serum and a nasopharyngeal or oropharyngeal swab collected by mobile phlebotomists. Participants in the prospective study had the option to provide additional blood draws and questionnaires over a roughly 2-month period. Prospective study blood samples were shipped either frozen or at room temperature before DNA extraction.

The rearrangement combines TRBV5-1 with TRBJ2-2; TRBD2 fits 12 bases in the junction. This receptor was obtained from a woman in her forties who had recovered from COVID-19. Specimen: PBMCs or T cells enriched from blood (not recorded which). The nucleotide sequence reads as follows: TGCGCCAGCAGCAATTACCTAGCGGGAGGGCCAGTGACCGGGGAGCTGTTTTTT. Its protein is CASSNYLAGGPVTGELFF. The full variable domain, with segments outside the CDR3 supplied by the reference TRBV5-1 and TRBJ2-2 proteins, appears as KAGVTQTPRYLIKTRGQQVTLSCSPISGHRSVSWYQQTPGQGLQFLFEYFSETQRNKGNFPGRFSGRQFSNSRSEMNVSTLELGDSALYLCASSNYLAGGPVTGELFFGEGSRLTVL.